The clone carrying this TCR beta chain was observed many times. The source of the sample is a study of neurological immune-mediated disorders. The authors made cDNA by 5'RACE with 10-nucleotide random UMIs. In TCRdb, the 5' RACE reads were re-called with MiXCR into one record per CDR3 protein. The repertoire holds 40,000 or so distinct CDR3 sequences, with 11% as singletons. The CDR3 sequence is 15 residues long. Germline CDR1 is SGHRS and CDR2 is YFSETQ. J gave up 1 base and V 1 base, and 3 bases lay outside the gene matches. Time point: technical triplicate 1. Sequencing was done on a sample of PBMCs. The rearrangement joins TRBV5-1 to TRBJ2-3; the match to TRBD1 covers 7 bases. The source is a man in his 60s with HTLV-1-associated myelopathy (HAM/TSP). CDR3 sequence: CASSLTGAGTDTQYF. The CDR3, as DNA: TGCGCCAGCAGCTTGACAGGGGCGGGCACAGATACGCAGTATTTT.